The clone carrying this TCR beta chain occurred many times. The antigen is undetermined. For Graves' hyperthyroidism to be stable, ophthalmopathy could not progress within 18 months. Patients aged 18 to 65 had newly diagnosed hyperthyroidism of under 2 months' duration. The record originates from a study of T cells in Graves' hyperthyroidism and ophthalmopathy. Findings and caveats of the study: In the blood, most expanded thyroid clonotypes above 0.001 appeared as well.

V was trimmed by 2 bases and J by 13 bases, leaving 18 bases between them. This CDR3 comprises 13 residues. In germline, CDR1 is MDHEN, CDR2 SYDVKM. From RNA transcripts, TCR beta CDR3 regions were amplified. In the first-round RT-PCR of the TCR CDR3, the HTBI primer set was used. TCRdb ran MiXCR on the multiplex PCR reads and lists one entry per CDR3 protein. Among over 650,000 distinct CDR3 sequences listed, 16% were seen once. V usage is TRBV28 and J usage is TRBJ2-7, with D possibly matching TRBD2 (6 bases). What was sequenced was blood. This clonotype was obtained from a man between 18 and 29 years old with Graves' hyperthyroidism. The CDR3 loop is CASSLSRGVTSYF. The CDR3 bases are TGTGCCAGCAGTTTAAGTCGAGGGGTGACTAGTTACTTC.